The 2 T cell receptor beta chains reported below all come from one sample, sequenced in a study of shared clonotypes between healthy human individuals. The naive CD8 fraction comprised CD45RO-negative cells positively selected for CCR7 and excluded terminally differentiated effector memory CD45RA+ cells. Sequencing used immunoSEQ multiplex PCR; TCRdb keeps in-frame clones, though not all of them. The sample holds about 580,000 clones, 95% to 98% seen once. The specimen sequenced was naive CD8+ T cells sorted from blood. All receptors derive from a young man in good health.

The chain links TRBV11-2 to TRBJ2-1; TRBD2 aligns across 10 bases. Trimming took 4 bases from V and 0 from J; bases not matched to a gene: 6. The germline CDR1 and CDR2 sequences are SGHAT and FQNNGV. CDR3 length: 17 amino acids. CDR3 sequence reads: CASSWTSGHSSYNEQFF. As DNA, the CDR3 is TGTGCCAGCAGCTGGACTAGCGGACATAGCTCCTACAATGAGCAGTTCTTC. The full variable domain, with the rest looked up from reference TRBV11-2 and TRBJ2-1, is EAGVAQSPRYKIIEKRQSVAFWCNPISGHATLYWYQQILGQGPKLLIQFQNNGVVDDSQLPKDRFSAERLKGVDSTLKIQPAKLEDSAVYLCASSWTSGHSSYNEQFFGPGTRLTVL.

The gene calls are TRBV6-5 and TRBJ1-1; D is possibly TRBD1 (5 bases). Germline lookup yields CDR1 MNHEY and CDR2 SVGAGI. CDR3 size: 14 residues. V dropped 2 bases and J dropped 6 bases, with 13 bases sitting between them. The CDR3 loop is CASSYQGGGAEAFF. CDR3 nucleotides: TGTGCCAGCAGTTACCAGGGCGGGGGTGCTGAAGCTTTCTTT.